What follows are 15 T cell receptor beta chains derived from one specimen sequenced in a study of T cells after somatic rescue of genetic block. The assay was immunoSEQ multiplex PCR, and TCRdb's table has in-frame clones only and misses some. The repertoire holds under 150,000 clones, with about nine tenths as singletons. The source material was peripheral blood mononuclear cells (PBMCs). These receptors were collected from a woman between 18 and 29 years old.

J is TRBJ1-3 and V is TRBV5-1; D may be TRBD1 (6 bases). CDR3 length: 14 amino acids. The V gene's germline CDR1 is SGHRS and CDR2 YFSETQ. V was trimmed by 0 bases and J by 2 bases, leaving 6 bases between them. The chain's CDR3 is CASSLDRAGNTIYF. The CDR3 DNA is TGCGCCAGCAGCTTGGACAGGGCTGGAAACACCATATATTTT.

This chain links TRBV30 with TRBJ2-3, with 10 bases aligning to TRBD2. V lost 4 bases to trimming and J lost 1 base; unmatched junction nucleotides: 5. The CDR3 loop spans 15 amino acids. Germline V gene data show CDR1 as GTSNPN and CDR2 as SVGIG (reference sequence). CDR3 in DNA: TGTGCCTGGACCGTTCTAGCGGGGGGCACAGATACGCAGTATTTT. It translates to CAWTVLAGGTDTQYF.

The chain uses TRBV9 and TRBJ2-3; possible D gene TRBD1, 6 bases. Germline V gives CDR1 SGDLS, CDR2 YYNGEE. Between the trimmed V and J ends, which lost 4 bases and 4 bases, there was a span of 10 bases. This CDR3 is 13 amino acids long. The CDR3 DNA sequence: TGTGCCAGCAGCCTCACAGGGTCAGATACGCAGTATTTT. It specifies CASSLTGSDTQYF.

The chain recombines TRBV5-1 with TRBJ2-7; D call uncertain. V was pared by 4 bases and J by 6 bases, with 11 bases between. The CDR3 consists of 12 residues. CDR1 SGHRS and CDR2 YFSETQ come from the germline V gene. CDR3 protein: CASSPAGFEQYF. DNA of the CDR3: TGCGCCAGCAGCCCCGCCGGGTTCGAGCAGTACTTC.

This clone was counted a single time. The chain uses TRBV7-7 and TRBJ2-3, with a possible D match to TRBD2 (6 bases). Germline assignment: CDR1 SSHAT and CDR2 FNYEAQ (reference sequence). There are 14 residues in the CDR3. Deletions cut 5 bases from V and 4 bases from J, with 13 bases between. The CDR3 coding sequence is TGTGCCAGCAGCCCAGGAACTAGCTCAGATACGCAGTATTTT. Protein: CASSPGTSSDTQYF.

This chain uses TRBV9 with TRBJ2-3; D is ambiguous. Germline lookup yields CDR1 SGDLS and CDR2 YYNGEE. V dropped 0 bases and J dropped 0 bases, with 5 bases sitting between them. The CDR3 contains 14 residues. CDR3 nucleotide sequence: TGTGCCAGCAGCGTAGCGGAGAGCACAGATACGCAGTATTTT. It encodes CASSVAESTDTQYF.

This chain uses TRBV7-9 with TRBJ2-7; tentative D call: TRBD1 (6 bases). The V gene's germline CDR1 is SEHNR and CDR2 FQNEAQ (reference sequence). This CDR3 spans 12 amino acids. Deletions cut 5 bases from V and 6 bases from J, with 11 bases between. The CDR3 DNA reads as TGTGCCAGCAGCCCAGGGGTAGGCGAGCAGTACTTC. It yields the protein CASSPGVGEQYF.

This clone was found a few times. The chain couples TRBV4-3 to TRBJ1-5; unclear D gene. The CDR3 contains 15 residues. V lost 1 base and J lost 15, with 22 bases in between. Per germline, CDR1 LGHNA and CDR2 YSLEER. For the CDR3, the DNA is TGCGCCAGCAGCCAAGCCGTTAATCAGCCCCAGCATTTGCATTTT. This codes for CASSQAVNQPQHLHF.

This clone was counted a few times. The chain uses TRBV7-3 and TRBJ1-6; 8 bases align to TRBD1. Germline assignment: CDR1 SGHTA and CDR2 FQGTGA. This CDR3 region has 17 residues. Trimming took 5 bases from V and 5 from J; bases not matched to a gene: 11. In DNA, the CDR3 is TGTGCCAGCAGCCCCCGTCCCCTACAGGGGGATAATTCACCCCTCCACTTT. Translating gives CASSPRPLQGDNSPLHF.

The J gene is TRBJ1-5, the V gene TRBV10-3; 7 bases align to TRBD1. V lost 0 bases, J lost 1 base, and 3 bases stayed unmatched. Germline loops: CDR1 ENHRY, CDR2 SYGVKD. CDR3 length equals 16 residues. CDR3 protein: CAISESGRGSNQPQHF. CDR3 coding DNA: TGTGCCATCAGTGAGTCGGGCAGGGGGAGCAATCAGCCCCAGCATTTT.

V is TRBV28 and J is TRBJ1-3; 9 positions match TRBD1. The ends lost 8 bases at V and 0 bases at J; junction bases unmatched: 5. This CDR3 has 15 amino acids. From germline, CDR1 is MDHEN and CDR2 SYDVKM. This CDR3 is CASWTGAFSGNTIYF. The CDR3 nucleotides read TGTGCCAGCTGGACAGGGGCGTTCTCTGGAAACACCATATATTTT.

The CDR3 region has the DNA TGTGCCATCAGCACCGGGGCTACCTACAATGAGCAGTTCTTC. Residues: CAISTGATYNEQFF. The rearrangement uses TRBV10-3 and TRBJ2-1; D possibly uses TRBD1 or TRBD2 (5 bases each). The CDR3 has 14 residues. The V end lost 6 bases, the J end lost 2 bases, and 11 bases lay between the germline ends. Germline CDR1 and CDR2: ENHRY and SYGVKD.

This chain links TRBV19 with TRBJ2-2, with D possibly being TRBD1 (6 bases). The CDR3 length is 15 residues. Germline values: CDR1 LNHDA, CDR2 SQIVND (reference sequence). V was pared by 3 bases and J by 2 bases, with 10 bases between. The CDR3: CASSMPGANTGELFF. The CDR3 DNA sequence: TGTGCCAGTAGTATGCCAGGGGCCAACACCGGGGAGCTGTTTTTT. Full variable domain (remainder filled in from reference TRBV19 and TRBJ2-2): DGGITQSPKYLFRKEGQNVTLSCEQNLNHDAMYWYRQDPGQGLRLIYYSQIVNDFQKGDIAEGYSVSREKKESFPLTVTSAQKNPTAFYLCASSMPGANTGELFFGEGSRLTVL.

The chain combines TRBV4-1 with TRBJ2-7; 7 bases map to TRBD1. Germline-derived CDR1 and CDR2 are MGHRA and YSYEKL. With 4 bases clipped from V and 1 base from J, the junction kept 4 bases outside the gene matches. This CDR3 has 14 residues. This chain's CDR3 is CASSPSTGSYEQYF. The CDR3 bases are TGCGCCAGCAGCCCTTCGACAGGGTCCTACGAGCAGTACTTC.

DNA of the CDR3: TGTGCCAGCAGCTTAAGACAGGGAAGGCCGGCGTTAGAGACCCAGTACTTC. Amino acid sequence: CASSLRQGRPALETQYF. The chain uses TRBV5-6 and TRBJ2-5; 7 bases map to TRBD1. Germline assignment: CDR1 SGHDT and CDR2 YYEEEE. V shed 2 bases and J 4 bases; nucleotides not matched to a gene: 14. The CDR3 spans 17 residues.